This T cell receptor (beta chain) was identified in a study of OX40 agonist ivuxolimab in advanced cancers. Study summary: Patients were infused with ivuxolimab every 2 weeks at 0.01 to 10 mg/kg.

Baseline was the first blood sampling point, followed by cycle 4 day 1 and cycle 7 day 1. The ends were cut back, 5 bases at V and 0 bases at J, with 14 bases in the middle. This CDR3 comprises 16 residues. Germline CDR1 reads MNHNY; CDR2 reads SVGAGI (reference sequence). The table came from immunoSEQ multiplex PCR; TCRdb's copy has only in-frame clones and leaves some out. This table holds some 100,000 clones, approximately 90% found once. Sequencing used CD4+ or CD8+ T cells sorted from blood, obtained in a trial of the OX40 agonist ivuxolimab. The clonotype comes from an adult with an advanced solid tumor such as melanoma, head and neck, liver or kidney cancer. V and J are TRBV6-6 and TRBJ2-1, with D perhaps matching TRBD2 (5 bases). CDR3 region: CASSPQGLNSYNEQFF. The CDR3 DNA sequence: TGTGCCAGCAGTCCCCAAGGACTCAACTCCTACAATGAGCAGTTCTTC.